This TCR beta chain was profiled in a study of blood T cell repertoires in COVID-19. At the level of the study: The samples span acute and convalescent COVID-19 from the United States, Italy and Spain. The analysed material was cDNA or gDNA that came from T cells, B-cell-depleted T cells, or PBMCs.

In the authors' workflow: Estimated nucleated cell counts came from reference gene primer amplification. Here immunoSEQ multiplex PCR was the method, and the copy in TCRdb shows in-frame clones only, minus some. That table is the source of V, J and clone size, and D and trimming were worked out from the DNA. The sample consists of tens of thousands of clones, approximately 79% of them appearing once. Germline-derived CDR1 and CDR2 are SGHTA and FQGNSA. V lost 1 base and J lost 8, with 8 bases in between. This CDR3 region has 13 residues. This TCR was sampled from an elderly woman with active or convalescent COVID-19. The sequenced material came from peripheral blood. The chain recombines TRBV7-2 with TRBJ1-4; no definite D call. The CDR3 protein is CASSLGSLEKLFF. CDR3 bases: TGTGCCAGCAGCTTAGGAAGCTTAGAAAAACTGTTTTTT.